The rows below give T cell receptor beta chains drawn from one sample of a study of a mutant IDH1 vaccine in newly diagnosed glioma. Method: immunoSEQ multiplex PCR; TCRdb's copy keeps in-frame clones and lacks some. The table shows 35,000 to 45,000 clones, with roughly 83% occurring only once. Their recognized antigens are unknown. This specimen consisted of PBMCs, obtained from a glioma patient whose treatment included an IDH1 peptide vaccine. The receptors shown here come from a woman in her forties or fifties with glioma. Each CDR3 is given with its conserved first and last residue. The D gene is left open where the match is weak. Clone size, where shown, is once, few, many, or a class for clones that have expanded.

TGTGCCAGCAGGCCGCGTGGGACTAGCGGGACCGGGGAGCTGTTTTTT | CASRPRGTSGTGELFF | TRBV11-2 | TRBD2 | NA | TRBJ2-2
TGTGCCAGCAGTTCCCCCACAGGGGCGGTCTACGAGCAGTACTTC | CASSSPTGAVYEQYF | TRBV28 | TRBD1 | NA | TRBJ2-7
TGTGCCAGCAGTTACTCGAGCGGGGTCGCCTACAATGAGCAGTTCTTC | CASSYSSGVAYNEQFF | TRBV6-5 | TRBD2 | NA | TRBJ2-1
TGTGCCAGCAGCTTAGGGGGGCAGGGCCCGAACTATGGCTACACCTTC | CASSLGGQGPNYGYTF | TRBV7-3 | NA | NA | TRBJ1-2
TGTGCCAGCAGTCGCCCGACAGGGAACACTGAAGCTTTCTTT | CASSRPTGNTEAFF | TRBV6-5 | NA | few | TRBJ1-1
TGTGCCAGCAGCGAGAGACAGGGGGCAAGCTATGGCTACACCTTC | CASSERQGASYGYTF | TRBV14 | TRBD1 | NA | TRBJ1-2
TGCGCCAGCAGTGAGTCCACTCCGACAGCCGGACCCCTCCACTTT | CASSESTPTAGPLHF | TRBV10-1 | NA | NA | TRBJ1-6
TGCGCCAGCAGACACACCCCAGGCATGAACACTGAAGCTTTCTTT | CASRHTPGMNTEAFF | TRBV5-1 | NA | NA | TRBJ1-1
TGTGCCAGTAGTATCTTCCATGGGCAGCCCCAGCATTTT | CASSIFHGQPQHF | TRBV19 | NA | NA | TRBJ1-5
TGTGCCATTACCAGGGGGCTTCGGACAGATACGCAGTATTTT | CAITRGLRTDTQYF | TRBV10-3 | TRBD1 | NA | TRBJ2-3
TGTGCCAGCAGCTCCGAGTGGGCCTCCTATAATTCACCCCTCCACTTT | CASSSEWASYNSPLHF | TRBV7-8 | NA | NA | TRBJ1-6
TGTGCCAGCAGCCAAGATCCAGGGGGTGTATCTGGCTACACCTTC | CASSQDPGGVSGYTF | TRBV14 | TRBD1 | NA | TRBJ1-2
TGTGCCAGTAGTATCCAGGGGAGGGGGCAGCCCCAGCATTTT | CASSIQGRGQPQHF | TRBV19 | NA | NA | TRBJ1-5
TGTGCCTGGAGTTCAAGGGGGGGATACTCTGGAAACACCATATATTTT | CAWSSRGGYSGNTIYF | TRBV30 | NA | NA | TRBJ1-3
TGTGCCAGCAGTTACTTCCGGGACGGGAGCGATGGCTACACCTTC | CASSYFRDGSDGYTF | TRBV6-5 | NA | NA | TRBJ1-2
TGTGCCAGCAAAGAGAGACCTACGAACACCGGGGAGCTGTTTTTT | CASKERPTNTGELFF | TRBV6-5 | NA | NA | TRBJ2-2
TGCGCCAGCAGCCTGGGACAGTGGAACACTGAAGCTTTCTTT | CASSLGQWNTEAFF | TRBV5-1 | TRBD1 | NA | TRBJ1-1
TGTGCCATCAGTGACAGGGAGGGGGTTAACTATGGCTACACCTTC | CAISDREGVNYGYTF | TRBV10-3 | NA | NA | TRBJ1-2
TGTGCCAGCAGCTTAGTGGACAAGGGGGGGCCGACTGAAGCTTTCTTT | CASSLVDKGGPTEAFF | TRBV7-2 | NA | NA | TRBJ1-1
TGTGCCAGCAGTTACTATGAAGGCGACACCATATATTTT | CASSYYEGDTIYF | TRBV6-5 | NA | NA | TRBJ1-3
TGTGCCAGCAGTTCCTATCGTGGCGTTAATTCACCCCTCCACTTT | CASSSYRGVNSPLHF | TRBV6-6 | NA | once | TRBJ1-6
TGTGCCAGTAGTGACAGTGGCAATCAGCCCCAGCATTTT | CASSDSGNQPQHF | TRBV19 | NA | NA | TRBJ1-5
TGTGCCAGCAGCGTAGGGGACAGCCACCGGACCTACGAGCAGTACTTC | CASSVGDSHRTYEQYF | TRBV9 | TRBD1 | NA | TRBJ2-7
TGTGCCAGCTCACCACCCCAGGGCGACGGCACTGAAGCTTTCTTT | CASSPPQGDGTEAFF | TRBV18 | NA | NA | TRBJ1-1
TGTGCCAGCAGTTTGCGGGGGGCCTACGAGCAGTACTTC | CASSLRGAYEQYF | TRBV28 | TRBD2 | NA | TRBJ2-7
TGTGCCAGCAGCTTAGATCTAAGCAATCAGCCCCAGCATTTT | CASSLDLSNQPQHF | TRBV7-2 | NA | NA | TRBJ1-5
TGTGCCAGCTCTGGACAGAGAAATTCACCCCTCCACTTT | CASSGQRNSPLHF | TRBV2 | NA | once | TRBJ1-6
TGTGCCAGCTCCCGACGACAGGGTGATTTCGCGAACTATGGCTACACCTTC | CASSRRQGDFANYGYTF | TRBV18 | TRBD1 | NA | TRBJ1-2
TGTGCCAGCAGCTTACAACAGGGGAACACTGAAGCTTTCTTT | CASSLQQGNTEAFF | TRBV5-5 | NA | NA | TRBJ1-1
TGCGCCAGCAGCCCCGGGGACATCACAGATACGCAGTATTTT | CASSPGDITDTQYF | TRBV5-1 | NA | NA | TRBJ2-3
TGCGCCAGCAGCCAAGTCCAGGCTGCGGGGGGCACAGATACGCAGTATTTT | CASSQVQAAGGTDTQYF | TRBV4-1 | TRBD2 | NA | TRBJ2-3
TGCGCCAGCAGCTCCACAGGGAATTTTTATGGCTACACCTTC | CASSSTGNFYGYTF | TRBV5-1 | NA | NA | TRBJ1-2
TGTGCCAGCACGCTTAGGGGAAACACCATATATTTT | CASTLRGNTIYF | TRBV11-3 | NA | NA | TRBJ1-3
TGTGCCAGCTCGAATGGGGCAGATCAGCCCCAGCATTTT | CASSNGADQPQHF | TRBV2 | NA | NA | TRBJ1-5
TGTGCCAGTAGTATAGGGGGCACAGTAGGGAGCACTGAAGCTTTCTTT | CASSIGGTVGSTEAFF | TRBV19 | NA | NA | TRBJ1-1
TGTGCCAGCAGTAAAGGACGGGACACCTCCTACGAGCAGTACTTC | CASSKGRDTSYEQYF | TRBV9 | NA | NA | TRBJ2-7
TGCGCCAGCAGCCAAGTATCAGAATACTATGGCTACACCTTC | CASSQVSEYYGYTF | TRBV4-1 | NA | NA | TRBJ1-2
TGTGCCAGCTCACCACTCACAGGGACTGGAAACACCATATATTTT | CASSPLTGTGNTIYF | TRBV18 | NA | NA | TRBJ1-3
TGTGCCAGCAGTTACTCCGGGGGATGGACTGAAGCTTTCTTT | CASSYSGGWTEAFF | TRBV6-5 | NA | NA | TRBJ1-1
TGTGCCAGCAGCCCGGGACAGGGACTATATAATTCACCCCTCCACTTT | CASSPGQGLYNSPLHF | TRBV5-6 | TRBD1 | NA | TRBJ1-6
TGCGCCAGCAGCCTCATTGGGCCCGGGGAGCTGTTTTTT | CASSLIGPGELFF | TRBV4-1 | NA | NA | TRBJ2-2
TGTGCCAGCAGCTCCCCTCGGACAGGGGATGAAAAACTGTTTTTT | CASSSPRTGDEKLFF | TRBV13 | TRBD1 | NA | TRBJ1-4
TGTGCCAGCAGCCCCTCGACAGCGCCCGTCACTGAAGCTTTCTTT | CASSPSTAPVTEAFF | TRBV5-4 | NA | NA | TRBJ1-1
TGCAGTGCTCCGGACAGGGGAGGGTACTTC | CSAPDRGGYF | TRBV20-1 | TRBD1 | few | TRBJ2-5
TGTGCCAGCAGCTTCCCCGGTACTGAAGCTTTCTTT | CASSFPGTEAFF | TRBV5-4 | NA | NA | TRBJ1-1
TGTGCCAGCAGGGCCGCCGCGGCAGGGCAGGGTGAAAAACTGTTTTTT | CASRAAAAGQGEKLFF | TRBV2 | NA | NA | TRBJ1-4
TGCAGCGTTGAAGATCGGAGGGCTGAGCAGTTCTTC | CSVEDRRAEQFF | TRBV29-1 | NA | NA | TRBJ2-1
TGTGCCAGCAGCGCAGGGTTGAACACTGAAGCTTTCTTT | CASSAGLNTEAFF | TRBV7-9 | NA | NA | TRBJ1-1
TGCGCCAGCAGCCAACGGGGAACTGGAGCGGTAGAGACCCAGTACTTC | CASSQRGTGAVETQYF | TRBV4-3 | NA | NA | TRBJ2-5
TGCGCCAGCAGCCAAGATATGGCGGGGGGGCATAGGTATTTT | CASSQDMAGGHRYF | TRBV4-3 | TRBD2 | NA | TRBJ2-3
TGTGCCAGTAGTCCCAGATGGGGGGGGCTCAATGGCTACACCTTC | CASSPRWGGLNGYTF | TRBV19 | NA | NA | TRBJ1-2